The 4 T cell receptor beta chains below all came from one sample that was sequenced in a study of blood T cell repertoires in COVID-19. Sequencing used immunoSEQ multiplex PCR; TCRdb keeps in-frame clones, though not all of them. The table shows a few hundred thousand clones, with approximately 90% occurring only once. The material sequenced was PBMCs or T cells enriched from blood (not recorded which). These receptors were collected from a young woman who had recovered from COVID-19.

This CDR3 reads CASNFFGSGEHEQYF. In DNA, the CDR3 is TGTGCCAGCAACTTTTTTGGGTCAGGGGAGCACGAGCAGTACTTC. The chain carries TRBV6-5 and TRBJ2-7; D is possibly TRBD1 (6 bases). The CDR3 has 15 amino acids. Germline V gives CDR1 MNHEY, CDR2 SVGAGI. Trimming cost V 7 bases and J 5 bases, with 21 bases left between them.

This chain joins TRBV11-2 and TRBJ1-2; TRBD1 might be the D (5 bases). Trimming took 5 bases from V and 8 from J, leaving 15 bases between them. CDR3 length: 13 residues. Germline CDR1 SGHAT, CDR2 FQNNGV. The CDR3 protein is CASSPTTGPGYTF. The CDR3 region has the DNA TGTGCCAGCAGCCCAACCACAGGCCCGGGCTACACCTTC. Supplemented by reference TRBV11-2 and TRBJ1-2, the full variable domain reads EAGVAQSPRYKIIEKRQSVAFWCNPISGHATLYWYQQILGQGPKLLIQFQNNGVVDDSQLPKDRFSAERLKGVDSTLKIQPAKLEDSAVYLCASSPTTGPGYTFGSGTRLTVV.

The chain recombines TRBV6-5 with TRBJ1-2; D might be TRBD1 (6 bases). This CDR3 is 13 amino acids long. The V end lost 6 bases, the J end lost 4 bases, and 12 bases lay between the germline ends. Germline V CDR1 and CDR2: MNHEY, SVGAGI. DNA of the CDR3: TGTGCCAGCAGCCAAGACAGGAGCTATGGCTACACCTTC. Translated, it gives CASSQDRSYGYTF.

The rearrangement joins TRBV6-2 or TRBV6-3 to TRBJ1-2; no definite D call. Germline values: CDR1 MNHEY, CDR2 SVGEGT. The V end lost 0 bases, the J end lost 3 bases, and 14 bases lay between the germline ends. The CDR3 has 16 residues. Here the CDR3 DNA reads TGTGCCAGCAGTTACTCGAGTACACAGCCAGACTATGGCTACACCTTC. Translated, it gives CASSYSSTQPDYGYTF.